Ten or more counts support the clone carrying this T cell receptor (beta chain). This specimen comes from a study of CD8+CD57+ T cells in acquired aplastic anemia. As for the study in general: CD4+ and CD8+ cells, once sorted, gave DNA averaging roughly 3.2 ug.

Genomic DNA, serving as template, underwent TCR beta VDJ and CDR3 profiling. Each CDR3 protein gets one entry after TCRdb re-called the reads with MiXCR. The sample shows more than 200,000 distinct CDR3 sequences, roughly 50% of them seen only once. In patients chosen for sequencing, flow cytometry had shown CD8+CD57+ cell expansion. Each patient carried a diagnosis of severe acquired aplastic anemia. Sequences were obtained from sorted CD4+, CD8+, or CD8+CD57+ T cells (not recorded which) from PBMCs. The sequence came from a human donor with aplastic anemia.

The CDR3, as DNA: TGTGCCAGCAGCTTGGCTCCAGGGCCCACCGGGGAGCTGTTTTTT. This encodes CASSLAPGPTGELFF. V usage is TRBV5-5 and J usage is TRBJ2-2; D may be TRBD1 (5 bases). V dropped 0 bases and J dropped 4 bases, with 10 bases sitting between them. The CDR3 extends over 15 amino acids. The germline V gene encodes CDR1 SGHKS and CDR2 YYEKEE (reference sequence).